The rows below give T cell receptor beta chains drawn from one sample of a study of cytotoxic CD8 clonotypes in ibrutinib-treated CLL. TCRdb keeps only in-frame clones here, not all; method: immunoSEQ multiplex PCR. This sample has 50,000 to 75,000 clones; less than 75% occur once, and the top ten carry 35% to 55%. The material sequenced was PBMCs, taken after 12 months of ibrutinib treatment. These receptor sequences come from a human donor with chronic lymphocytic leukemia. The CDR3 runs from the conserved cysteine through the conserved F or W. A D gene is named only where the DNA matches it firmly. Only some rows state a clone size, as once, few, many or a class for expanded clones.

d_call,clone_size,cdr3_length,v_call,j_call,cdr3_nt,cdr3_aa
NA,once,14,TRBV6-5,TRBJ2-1,TGTGCCAGCAGTCGCGGACAGTCGGGCAATGAGCAGTTCTTC,CASSRGQSGNEQFF
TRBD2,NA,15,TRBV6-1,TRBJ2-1,TGTGCCAGCAGTAGGCTAGCGGGAGGGCCGAATGAGCAGTTCTTC,CASSRLAGGPNEQFF
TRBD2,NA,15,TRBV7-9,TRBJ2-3,TGTGCCAGCAGCCTCCTTAGCGGGAGAGCAGATACGCAGTATTTT,CASSLLSGRADTQYF
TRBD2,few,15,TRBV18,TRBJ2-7,TGTGCCAGCTCACCTACAGCGGGAGAAGGCTACGAGCAGTACTTC,CASSPTAGEGYEQYF
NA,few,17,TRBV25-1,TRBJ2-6,TGTGCCAGCAGTTTAGGGCTATCGCTCTCTGGGGCCAACGTCCTGACTTTC,CASSLGLSLSGANVLTF
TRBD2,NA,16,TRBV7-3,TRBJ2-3,TGTGCCAGCAGTCTCGGACTAGCGGGAGCAAAAGATACGCAGTATTTT,CASSLGLAGAKDTQYF
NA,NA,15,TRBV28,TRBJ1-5,TGTGCCAGCACATCGGCAGAATATAGCAATCAGCCCCAGCATTTT,CASTSAEYSNQPQHF
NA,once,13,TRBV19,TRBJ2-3,TGTGCCAGTAGCCGGGGCCATGGGGATACGCAGTATTTT,CASSRGHGDTQYF
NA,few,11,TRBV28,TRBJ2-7,TGTGCCAGCACCCATTCCTGGGAGCAGTACTTC,CASTHSWEQYF
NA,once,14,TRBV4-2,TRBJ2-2,TGTGCCAGCAGCTTCCCCCACAACACCGGGGAGCTGTTTTTT,CASSFPHNTGELFF
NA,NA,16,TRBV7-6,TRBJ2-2,TGTGCCAGCAGCCCCCTTGTGGGAGACGACACCGGGGAGCTGTTTTTT,CASSPLVGDDTGELFF
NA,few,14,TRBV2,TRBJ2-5,TGTGCCAGCAGTGGTTGGACCCGGCCGGGGGTCCAGTACTTC,CASSGWTRPGVQYF
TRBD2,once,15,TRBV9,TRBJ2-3,TGTGCCAGCAGCGACCGACTAGCGGGAGATGGTACGCAGTATTTT,CASSDRLAGDGTQYF
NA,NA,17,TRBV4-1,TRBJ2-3,TGCGCCAGCAGCCAAGATCTGCCTAGTCCTAGCACAGATACGCAGTATTTT,CASSQDLPSPSTDTQYF
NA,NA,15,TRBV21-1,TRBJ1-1,TGTGCCAGCAGCAAATTAGAGGGGACGAACACTGAAGCTTTCTTT,CASSKLEGTNTEAFF
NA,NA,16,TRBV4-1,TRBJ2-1,TGCGCCAGCAGCCAGCTAACCGGACCCCTCTACAATGAGCAGTTCTTC,CASSQLTGPLYNEQFF
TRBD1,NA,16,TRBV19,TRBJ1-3,TGTGCCAGTAGTGCTCAGACAGGGGGCCTTGGAAACACCATATATTTT,CASSAQTGGLGNTIYF
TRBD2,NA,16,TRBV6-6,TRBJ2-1,TGTGCCAGCAGTTCACCGACTAGCGGGAGTTTCGATGAGCAGTTCTTC,CASSSPTSGSFDEQFF
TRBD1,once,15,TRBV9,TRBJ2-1,TGTGCCAGCAGCCTCGACAGGGGGGCCTACAATGAGCAGTTCTTC,CASSLDRGAYNEQFF
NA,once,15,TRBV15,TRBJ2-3,TGTGCCACCAGGCGTAGGGGGAATAATGCAGATACGCAGTATTTT,CATRRRGNNADTQYF
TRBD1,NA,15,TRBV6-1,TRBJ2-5,TGTGCCAGCACGAACAGGGGAATGGTGCGGGAGACCCAGTACTTC,CASTNRGMVRETQYF
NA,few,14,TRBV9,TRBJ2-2,TGTGCCAGCAGCGTAGTTGAGAGGGCCGGGGAGCTGTTTTTT,CASSVVERAGELFF
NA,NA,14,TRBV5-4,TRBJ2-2,TGTGCCAGCAGCTTGGTTGGGATCACCGGGGAGCTGTTTTTT,CASSLVGITGELFF
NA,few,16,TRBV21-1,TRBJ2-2,TGTGCCAGCAGTCAGAGGGTAACGGTTAACACCGGGGAGCTGTTTTTT,CASSQRVTVNTGELFF
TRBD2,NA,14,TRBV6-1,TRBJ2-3,TGTGCCAGCAGTGAACAGCGGGACACAGATACGCAGTATTTT,CASSEQRDTDTQYF
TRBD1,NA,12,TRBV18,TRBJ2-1,TGTGCCAGCTCATTCGGACAGGATGAGCAGTTCTTC,CASSFGQDEQFF
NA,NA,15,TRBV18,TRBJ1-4,TGTGCCAGCTCACCACGGGAGGCAACTAATGAAAAACTGTTTTTT,CASSPREATNEKLFF
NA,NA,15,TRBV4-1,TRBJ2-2,TGCGCCAGCAGCGGGTGGGATCTTAAGTCGGGGGAGCTGTTTTTT,CASSGWDLKSGELFF
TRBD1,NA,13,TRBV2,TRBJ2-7,TGTGCCAGCACCGGGACAGGGGCCTTTGAGCAGTACTTC,CASTGTGAFEQYF
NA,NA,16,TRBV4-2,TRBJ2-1,TGTGCCAGCAGCCAAGGTCAGGTACCCTCCTACAATGAGCAGTTCTTC,CASSQGQVPSYNEQFF
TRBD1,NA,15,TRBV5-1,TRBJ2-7,TGCGCCAGCAGAACCGGGACAGGGGTTTTGTACGAGCAGTACTTC,CASRTGTGVLYEQYF
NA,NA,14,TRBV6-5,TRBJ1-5,TGTGCCAGCAGCCGCAGCGTCAGGGATCAGCCCCAGCATTTT,CASSRSVRDQPQHF
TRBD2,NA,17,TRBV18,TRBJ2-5,TGTGCCAGCTCACCTATGGGACTAGCGGGAGGTCAAGAGACCCAGTACTTC,CASSPMGLAGGQETQYF
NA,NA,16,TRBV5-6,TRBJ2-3,TGTGCCAGCAGCCGCGGGACAGCCAAAGGCAGAGATACGCAGTATTTT,CASSRGTAKGRDTQYF
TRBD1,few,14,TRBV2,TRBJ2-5,TGTGCCAGCAGTGAAAGGACAGGGGGAGAGACCCAGTACTTC,CASSERTGGETQYF
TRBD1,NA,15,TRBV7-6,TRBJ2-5,TGTGCCAGCAGCCCACCCGGGACAGGGACAGAGACCCAGTACTTC,CASSPPGTGTETQYF
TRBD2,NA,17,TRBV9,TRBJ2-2,TGTGCCAGCAGCGTAGTAGCGGGAGCGCTAGGCACCGGGGAGCTGTTTTTT,CASSVVAGALGTGELFF
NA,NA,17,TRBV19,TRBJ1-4,TGTGCCAGTAGTATTGAAGGAGAAGGATTTGTTAATGAAAAACTGTTTTTT,CASSIEGEGFVNEKLFF
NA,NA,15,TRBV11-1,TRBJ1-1,TGTGCCAGCAGCTTACCCTCGGGGGTGGGCACTGAAGCTTTCTTT,CASSLPSGVGTEAFF
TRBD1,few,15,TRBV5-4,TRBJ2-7,TGTGCCAGCAGCTACGGGACAGCCTTCTCCTACGAGCAGTACTTC,CASSYGTAFSYEQYF
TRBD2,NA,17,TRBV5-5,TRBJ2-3,TGTGCCAGCAGCCTCTTCCTAGCGGGGAGGGCGTCAGATACGCAGTATTTT,CASSLFLAGRASDTQYF
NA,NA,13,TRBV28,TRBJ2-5,TGTGCCAGCAGTGAAGGGGACCAAGAGACCCAGTACTTC,CASSEGDQETQYF
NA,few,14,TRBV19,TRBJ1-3,TGTGCCAGTAGTACGGACGGGTCGAGAAACACCATATATTTT,CASSTDGSRNTIYF